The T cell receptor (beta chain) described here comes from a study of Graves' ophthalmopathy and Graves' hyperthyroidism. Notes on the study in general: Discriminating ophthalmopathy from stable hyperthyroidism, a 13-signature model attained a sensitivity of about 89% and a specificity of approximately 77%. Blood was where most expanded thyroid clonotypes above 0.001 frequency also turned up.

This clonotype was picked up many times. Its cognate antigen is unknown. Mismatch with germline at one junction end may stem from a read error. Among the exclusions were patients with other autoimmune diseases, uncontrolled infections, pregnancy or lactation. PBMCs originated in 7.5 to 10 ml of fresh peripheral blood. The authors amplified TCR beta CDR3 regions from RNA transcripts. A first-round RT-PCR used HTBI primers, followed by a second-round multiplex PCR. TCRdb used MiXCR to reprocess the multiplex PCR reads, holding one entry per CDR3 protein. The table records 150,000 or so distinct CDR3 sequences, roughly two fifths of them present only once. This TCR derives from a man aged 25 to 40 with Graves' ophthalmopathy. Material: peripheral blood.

DNA for the CDR3: TGTGCCAGCAGTGACTCGGACAGGGGGGAGCTGTTTTTT. This sequence encodes CASSDSDRGELFF. The gene calls are TRBV6-5 and TRBJ2-2, with TRBD1 identical over 7 bases. CDR1 and CDR2 (germline): MNHEY, SVGAGI. This CDR3 comprises 13 residues.